This entry lists 26 T cell receptor beta chains sequenced from one sample in a study of Graves' ophthalmopathy and Graves' hyperthyroidism. Using RNA transcripts, the TCR beta CDR3 regions were amplified. The first-round RT-PCR employed HTBI primers together with the Qiagen OneStep RT-PCR kit. A multiplex PCR was then performed as the second round. In TCRdb, the multiplex PCR reads were re-called with MiXCR into one record per CDR3 protein. This sample has 500,000 to 800,000 distinct CDR3 sequences, with more than 40% found just once. Material: peripheral blood. The receptors were sampled from an adult man with Graves' ophthalmopathy.

A note on this clonotype: Possible read error: a much larger clone is one base away. This CDR3 fails to terminate in the conserved phenylalanine or tryptophan, so it likely reflects a read error. The CDR3 loop reads CASSEVGRWETQYL. The CDR3 region has the DNA TGTGCCAGCAGTGAAGTGGGGCGGTGGGAGACCCAGTACCTC. J is TRBJ2-5 and V is TRBV6-1; tentatively, D is TRBD1 (5 bases). This CDR3 comprises 14 residues. Trimming shortened V by 1 base and J by 5 bases, and 11 bases separated the two germline ends. The germline CDR1 and CDR2 sequences are MNHNS and SASEGT.

This clonotype was counted a few times. The V and J genes are TRBV7-2 and TRBJ2-7, with 10 bases identical to TRBD1. The trim removed 4 bases at V and 4 bases at J, leaving 4 bases unmatched. Germline assignment: CDR1 SGHTA and CDR2 FQGNSA. There are 14 residues in the CDR3. CDR3: CASSSWGQGYEQYF. In nucleotides, the CDR3 is TGTGCCAGCAGCTCCTGGGGACAGGGGTACGAGCAGTACTTC.

The CDR3 loop is CASISEGLGPGRTQYF. CDR3 coding DNA: TGCGCCAGCATCTCTGAGGGGCTGGGACCTGGGAGGACCCAGTACTTC. The chain joins TRBV5-1 to TRBJ2-5; D tentatively reads TRBD1 or TRBD2 (5 bases each). Looked up from germline, CDR1 is SGHRS and CDR2 is YFSETQ. The V end was cut by 6 bases, the J end by 7 bases, with 25 bases between. The length of the CDR3 is 16 residues. The entire variable domain, with the rest obtained from reference TRBV5-1 and TRBJ2-5, is as follows: KAGVTQTPRYLIKTRGQQVTLSCSPISGHRSVSWYQQTPGQGLQFLFEYFSETQRNKGNFPGRFSGRQFSNSRSEMNVSTLELGDSALYLCASISEGLGPGRTQYFGPGTRLLVL.

The rearrangement uses TRBV20-1 and TRBJ2-2; TRBD2 agrees at 10 bases. Losses at the gene ends were 7 bases for V and 1 base for J; bases not matched to a gene: 9. This CDR3 spans 16 amino acids. In germline, CDR1 is DFQATT, CDR2 SNEGSKA (reference sequence). CDR3 sequence (DNA): TGCAGTGTTCCCGGGCTAGCGGGGGAGAACACCGGGGAGCTGTTTTTT. Encoded protein: CSVPGLAGENTGELFF.

The V and J genes are TRBV2 and TRBJ1-3, with 10 bases that match TRBD1. J lost 7 bases, V lost 8 bases, and 5 bases had no gene match. The germline V gene encodes CDR1 SNHLY and CDR2 FYNNEI. The CDR3 contains 13 residues. This chain's CDR3 is CASLTGGQNTIYF. DNA of the CDR3: TGTGCCAGCTTGACAGGGGGCCAGAACACCATATATTTT.

This clonotype has a single count. This could be a read error, since a much larger clone is one nucleotide away. The chain links TRBV25-1 to TRBJ2-7; 7 bases are a match to TRBD2. CDR3 length: 16 amino acids. The germline CDR1 and CDR2 sequences are MGHDK and SYGVNS. CDR3 amino acids: CASSLGVGLEAYEQCF. The CDR3 nucleotides are TGTGCCAGCAGCTTAGGAGTCGGACTAGAGGCCTACGAGCAGTGCTTC.

Ten or more counts support this clonotype. The chain employs TRBV19 and TRBJ2-7; tentatively, D is TRBD2 (5 bases). CDR1 and CDR2 (germline): LNHDA, SQIVND (reference sequence). V dropped 10 bases and J dropped 4 bases, with 11 bases sitting between them. The CDR3 runs to 11 residues. CDR3 sequence: CATVTGYEQYF. CDR3 coding DNA: TGTGCCACCGTAACGGGATACGAGCAGTACTTC. The entire variable domain, with the rest obtained from reference TRBV19 and TRBJ2-7, is as follows: DGGITQSPKYLFRKEGQNVTLSCEQNLNHDAMYWYRQDPGQGLRLIYYSQIVNDFQKGDIAEGYSVSREKKESFPLTVTSAQKNPTAFYLCATVTGYEQYFGPGTRLTVT.

Concerning this clonotype: This likely came from a read error, as a far larger clone is one base away. The chain has TRBV5-1 and TRBJ2-7; no reliable D call. Germline assignment: CDR1 SGHRS and CDR2 YFSETQ. The CDR3 is 13 residues long. The CDR3 here is CASSLDGPYGQYF. DNA of the CDR3: TGCGCCAGCAGCTTGGACGGCCCCTACGGGCAGTACTTC.

The V gene is TRBV9, the J gene TRBJ1-6; 8 bases are a match to TRBD1. Trimming cost V 5 bases and J 7 bases; bases outside gene matches: 5. CDR1 is SGDLS and CDR2 is YYNGEE in the germline V gene. CDR3 length equals 14 residues. The CDR3 DNA sequence: TGTGCCAGCAGTAGACAGGGGAGGAATTCACCCCTCCACTTT. Its translation: CASSRQGRNSPLHF.

This clonotype was seen a single time. An end of the junction differs from the germline gene, which may be a read error. The V and J genes are TRBV4-2 and TRBJ2-5, with 9 positions matching TRBD2. Germline V CDR1 and CDR2: LGHNA, YNFKEQ. The CDR3 covers 18 residues. The CDR3 loop is CASSPGRIAGDFQETRYF. The CDR3 DNA sequence: TGTGCCAGCAGCCCCGGTCGCATAGCGGGGGACTTCCAAGAGACCCGGTACTTC.

The V gene is TRBV11-1, the J gene TRBJ1-6, with D possibly being TRBD1 (6 bases). The CDR3 loop spans 15 amino acids. The V end was cut by 5 bases, the J end by 6 bases, with 14 bases between. Germline CDR1 and CDR2: SGHAT and FQDESV (reference sequence). The CDR3 loop is CASSNPGQVNSPLHF. CDR3 sequence (DNA): TGTGCCAGCAGCAACCCGGGACAAGTTAATTCACCCCTCCACTTT. Complete variable domain (other parts from reference TRBV11-1 and TRBJ1-6): EAEVAQSPRYKITEKSQAVAFWCDPISGHATLYWYRQILGQGPELLVQFQDESVVDDSQLPKDRFSAERLKGVDSTLKIQPAELGDSAMYLCASSNPGQVNSPLHFGNGTRLTVT.

The table lists this clonotype with a few counts. This chain links TRBV19 with TRBJ2-7, with 8 bases identical to TRBD1. Germline trimming cut 3 bases from V and 3 bases from J; bases unmatched to any gene: 13. CDR3 length equals 17 residues. Germline lookup yields CDR1 LNHDA and CDR2 SQIVND (reference sequence). In DNA, the CDR3 is TGTGCCAGTAGTATGGGGGCCCTGACAGGGGCATTCTACGAGCAGTACTTC. It specifies CASSMGALTGAFYEQYF.

Only a few counts were recorded for this clonotype. One end of the junction is discordant with germline, which a read error may explain. CDR3 in DNA: TGTGCCAGCAGTCGCCCGAGTCGGGACGAGCAGTACTTC. Amino acids: CASSRPSRDEQYF. The chain employs TRBV10-3 and TRBJ2-7; D remains ambiguous. CDR3 length: 13 residues. Germline CDR1 ENHRY, CDR2 SYGVKD.

Regarding this clonotype: A single base separates this from a much larger clone, so it may be a read error. The rearrangement joins TRBV7-9 to TRBJ1-5; D ambiguous. CDR1 SEHNR and CDR2 FQNEAQ come from the germline V gene (reference sequence). Trimming took 5 bases from V and 6 from J, leaving 17 bases between them. This CDR3 contains 15 residues. CDR3 nucleotides: TGTGCCAGCAGCACCCGAGGCGGGAGTGGTCAGCCCCAGCATTTT. It specifies CASSTRGGSGQPQHF. Full variable domain (outside the CDR3, taken from reference TRBV7-9 and TRBJ1-5): DTGVSQNPRHKITKRGQNVTFRCDPISEHNRLYWYRQTLGQGPEFLTYFQNEAQLEKSRLLSDRFSAERPKGSFSTLEIQRTEQGDSAMYLCASSTRGGSGQPQHFGDGTRLSIL.

This clonotype has at least ten counts. The chain recombines TRBV12-3 or TRBV12-4 with TRBJ2-5; a possible D gene is TRBD1 (6 bases). The V gene lost 6 bases and the J gene lost 5 bases, with 19 bases spanning the gap. This CDR3 is 15 amino acids long. The CDR3 region has the DNA TGTGCCAGCAGCCCAGGGACAAACTGGCGGGAGACCCAGTACTTC. Encoded protein: CASSPGTNWRETQYF.

This chain connects TRBV29-1 to TRBJ1-2; possible D gene TRBD1, 6 bases. The CDR3 extends over 13 amino acids. Per the germline V gene, CDR1 is SQVTM and CDR2 is ANQGSEA. CDR3 nucleotide sequence: TGCAGTGCCAGATCGGACAGCAACTATGGCTACACCTTC. Its translation: CSARSDSNYGYTF.

This clonotype was detected many times. This sequence joins TRBV7-2 and TRBJ2-7, with 7 positions matching TRBD1. This CDR3 is built from 13 residues. The J segment lost 5 bases and the V segment lost 6 bases, leaving 7 bases of the junction unmatched. Per the germline V gene, CDR1 is SGHTA and CDR2 is FQGNSA. The chain's CDR3 is CASRRDRNHEQYF. The CDR3 DNA is TGTGCCAGCAGGAGGGACAGAAACCACGAGCAGTACTTC.

This chain links TRBV15 with TRBJ2-2; D perhaps matches TRBD1 (6 bases). The V end was cut by 5 bases, the J end by 8 bases, with 9 bases between. CDR1 is LNHNV, CDR2 YYDKDF, per germline (reference sequence). The CDR3 covers 12 residues. The CDR3 reads CATSPGVGELFF. The CDR3 DNA reads as TGTGCCACCAGCCCAGGGGTAGGGGAGCTGTTTTTT.

This clonotype was recorded many times. The genes are TRBV20-1 and TRBJ2-5, with D perhaps TRBD2 (6 bases). Germline values: CDR1 DFQATT, CDR2 SNEGSKA (reference sequence). This CDR3 region has 16 residues. V was clipped by 8 bases and J by 2 bases, with 24 bases between them. The CDR3 DNA reads as TGCAGTCGCAGCCCACTAGCAGTAGGTTTACAAGAGACCCAGTACTTC. Translation gives CSRSPLAVGLQETQYF.

The gene calls are TRBV19 and TRBJ2-6, with unresolved D. The germline CDR1 and CDR2 sequences are LNHDA and SQIVND (reference sequence). Trimming cost V 1 base and J 0 bases, with 13 bases left between them. The CDR3 contains 18 residues. This chain's CDR3 is CASSIGSEYSSGANVLTF. CDR3 DNA sequence: TGTGCCAGTAGTATAGGGTCAGAGTATAGCTCTGGGGCCAACGTCCTGACTTTC.

The table lists this clonotype with many counts. The gene calls are TRBV9 and TRBJ1-5; TRBD1 matches at 7 bases. The CDR3 contains 14 residues. Losses at the gene ends were 4 bases for V and 6 bases for J; bases not matched to a gene: 7. Germline V gives CDR1 SGDLS, CDR2 YYNGEE. CDR3 sequence (DNA): TGTGCCAGCAGCTTAACAGGGGAGATTCAGCCCCAGCATTTT. Translating it yields CASSLTGEIQPQHF. The full variable domain, with the rest looked up from reference TRBV9 and TRBJ1-5, is DSGVTQTPKHLITATGQRVTLRCSPRSGDLSVYWYQQSLDQGLQFLIQYYNGEERAKGNILERFSAQQFPDLHSELNLSSLELGDSALYFCASSLTGEIQPQHFGDGTRLSIL.

This clonotype was found a few times. The chain links TRBV6-5 to TRBJ1-2; the match to TRBD1 covers 7 bases. CDR1 MNHEY and CDR2 SVGAGI come from the germline V gene. CDR3 size: 16 residues. After removal of 7 bases from V and 4 bases from J, the junction contained 15 bases not matched to a gene. This chain's CDR3 is CASTRSGGSFGYGYTF. As DNA, the CDR3 is TGTGCCAGCACCCGCTCAGGGGGGAGTTTCGGCTATGGCTACACCTTC.

The chain combines TRBV10-3 with TRBJ1-2; D is perhaps TRBD1 (5 bases). This CDR3 contains 16 residues. Germline V gene sequence: CDR1 ENHRY, CDR2 SYGVKD. V lost 8 bases and J 0 bases, leaving 19 bases between the germline ends. CDR3 DNA sequence: TGTGCCATCCCTAGTATACAGGCGTTAGCTAACTATGGCTACACCTTC. Translated: CAIPSIQALANYGYTF.

The V gene is TRBV9, the J gene TRBJ2-5; a possible D gene is TRBD1 (5 bases). Germline V gene sequence: CDR1 SGDLS, CDR2 YYNGEE. CDR3 size: 15 residues. V lost 3 bases to trimming and J lost 4 bases, with 16 bases between them. The CDR3 loop is CASSEAGLVRETQYF. The CDR3, as DNA: TGTGCCAGCAGCGAGGCAGGGCTAGTTCGAGAGACCCAGTACTTC.

In this sample, this clonotype turned up many times. The V call is TRBV19, the J call TRBJ2-5; 8 nucleotides match TRBD2. This CDR3 has 15 amino acids. V lost 3 bases, J lost 6 bases, and 9 bases stayed unmatched. Germline V gene lookup returns CDR1 LNHDA and CDR2 SQIVND (reference sequence). The CDR3 region is CASSITGGAAKTQYF. Written as DNA, the CDR3 is TGTGCCAGTAGTATCACCGGGGGGGCCGCGAAGACCCAGTACTTC.

This clonotype was counted many times. This chain connects TRBV15 to TRBJ2-5; 11 positions match TRBD2. CDR1 and CDR2 from the germline V gene are LNHNV and YYDKDF (reference sequence). J was trimmed by 5 bases and V by 3 bases; bases with no gene match: 8. The CDR3 spans 16 residues. CDR3 sequence: CATSRVAGGSRETQYF. CDR3 nucleotide sequence: TGTGCCACCAGCAGGGTAGCGGGAGGGAGTAGGGAGACCCAGTACTTC.